Listed below are T cell receptor beta chains from one sample, sequenced in a study of T cells in Graves' hyperthyroidism and ophthalmopathy. TCRdb re-analysed the multiplex PCR reads in MiXCR, keeping a single row per CDR3 protein. The sample consists of around 100,000 distinct CDR3 sequences, 47% of them appearing once. The sequenced material came from blood. These receptors all stem from a man aged 35-49 years with Graves' hyperthyroidism. Each CDR3 is given with its conserved first and last residue. A D gene is named only where the DNA matches it firmly. Clone size, where shown, is once, few, many, or a class for clones that have expanded.

TRBD2 | TRBJ2-3 | many | TRBV6-5 | TGTGCCAGCAGTTACTCGGGAGGGCCTGTGGATACGCAGTATTTT | CASSYSGGPVDTQYF
. | TRBJ2-5 | . | TRBV11-2 | TGTGCCAGCAGCTTAGTGGGGCAAGAGACCCAGTACTTC | CASSLVGQETQYF
TRBD2 | TRBJ2-1 | few | TRBV6-5 | TGTGCCAGCAGGGAACTGGGACTAGCGTCGTACAATGAGCAGTTCTTC | CASRELGLASYNEQFF
TRBD1 | TRBJ2-7 | once | TRBV25-1 | TGTGCCAGCAGTACCCAAGACAGGGCAGCGGACGAGCAGTACTTC | CASSTQDRAADEQYF
. | TRBJ1-5 | many | TRBV20-1 | TGCAGTGCCCTCGGGACGGCCGCCGGGGCCCAGCATTTT | CSALGTAAGAQHF
TRBD1 | TRBJ1-1 | . | TRBV7-9 | TGCGCCAGCAGCGAACGGACAGGGTACACTGAAGCTTTCTTT | CASSERTGYTEAFF
TRBD1 | TRBJ2-3 | . | TRBV4-3 | TGCGCCAGCAGCCAAGGTCGGGCAGGGGGCCCACCCTACAATACGCAGTATTTT | CASSQGRAGGPPYNTQYF
. | TRBJ2-6 | many | TRBV15 | TGTGCCACCAGCAGAGATACGTTCTCTGGGGCCAACGTCCTGACTTTC | CATSRDTFSGANVLTF
. | TRBJ2-3 | many | TRBV20-1 | TGCAGTGCTAGAGAGGGGCCCGGTACGCAGTATTTT | CSAREGPGTQYF
. | TRBJ2-3 | . | TRBV5-4 | TGTGCCAGCAGTTTTCCTCTCAACGGGGATACGCAGTATTTT | CASSFPLNGDTQYF
. | TRBJ1-2 | many | TRBV6-5 | TGTGCCAGCACCACGGACAAAAACTATGGCTACACCTTC | CASTTDKNYGYTF
TRBD1 | TRBJ2-7 | many | TRBV6-5 | TGTGCCAGCAGTTCAGGACAGGTGAGCTCCTACGAGCAGTACTTC | CASSSGQVSSYEQYF
TRBD1 | TRBJ2-5 | many | TRBV4-1 | TGCGCCAGCAGCCGTGCCGGGACAGGGATCCGAGAGACCCAGTACTTC | CASSRAGTGIRETQYF
. | TRBJ2-1 | many | TRBV19 | TGTGCCAGTAGTATTTTCATTAGAGGGAATGAGCAGTTCTTC | CASSIFIRGNEQFF
. | TRBJ2-5 | many | TRBV19 | TGTGCCAGTAGTATAGATGGCGGGGTGAATCAAGAGACCCAGTACTTC | CASSIDGGVNQETQYF
. | TRBJ1-5 | . | TRBV2 | TGTGCCAGCAGTGCTAGAGATTCTTATCAGCCCCAGCATTTT | CASSARDSYQPQHF
TRBD1 | TRBJ1-1 | many | TRBV7-6 | TGTGCCAGCAGCCGCGACGGGACAGGGGTTGGAACAACTGAAGCTTTCTTT | CASSRDGTGVGTTEAFF
TRBD1 | TRBJ1-2 | . | TRBV29-1 | TGCAGCGTTACTCCGGGACAGGGCTACACCTTC | CSVTPGQGYTF
. | TRBJ1-2 | few | TRBV3-1 | TGTGCCAGCAGCCAAGATCAGGCGGGGTACTCTAACTATGGCTACACCTTC | CASSQDQAGYSNYGYTF
. | TRBJ2-7 | few | TRBV30 | TGTGCCTGGAGCAGAACAGGGTCTCCAGGGGAGCAGTACTTC | CAWSRTGSPGEQYF
TRBD1 | TRBJ1-3 | many | TRBV5-8 | TGTGCCAGCAGCTCTTTGGACAGGGACACAAACACCATATATTTT | CASSSLDRDTNTIYF
. | TRBJ2-7 | . | TRBV15 | TGTGCCACCAGCAGCGTGGGACTTCCCAGCGGCCACGAGCAGTACTTC | CATSSVGLPSGHEQYF
. | TRBJ1-2 | many | TRBV7-7 | TGTGCTAGCAGCTTCGGACGGGCCGGGAACTATGGCTACACCTTC | CASSFGRAGNYGYTF
. | TRBJ2-1 | many | TRBV5-4 | TGTGCCAGCAGCTTGGTCCGAAACTACAATGAGCAGTTCTTC | CASSLVRNYNEQFF
. | TRBJ2-1 | many | TRBV24-1 | TGTGCCACCAGTGATACCACGAGGGATAGGAATGAGCAGTTCTTC | CATSDTTRDRNEQFF
. | TRBJ2-7 | . | TRBV7-8 | TGTGCCAGCAGCTTCAGAACAGGGACCGAGCAGTACTTC | CASSFRTGTEQYF
. | TRBJ2-3 | many | TRBV7-2 | TGTGCCAGCAGCTTAAGTGCCGGGGCGGGCACAGATACGCAGTATTTT | CASSLSAGAGTDTQYF
. | TRBJ1-2 | . | TRBV3-1 | TGTGCCAGCAGCCTAGCTAACCGTGGGGACTATGGCTACGCCTTC | CASSLANRGDYGYAF
TRBD2 | TRBJ2-7 | . | TRBV20-1 | TGCAGTGCTAGAGTCGGCGGGAGGAACTCCTACGAGCAGTACTTC | CSARVGGRNSYEQYF
TRBD1 | TRBJ1-2 | . | TRBV7-3 | TGTGCCAGCAGCTCGACAGGGTGGGGGGACTATGGCTACACCTTC | CASSSTGWGDYGYTF
. | TRBJ1-6 | many | TRBV11-2 | TGTGCCAGCAGCTTTCAGGCGAATTCACCCCTCCACTTT | CASSFQANSPLHF
TRBD2 | TRBJ2-7 | . | TRBV7-9 | TGTGCCGGCAGCTTGGGACTATCTAACTACGAGGAGTACTTC | CAGSLGLSNYEEYF
. | TRBJ1-4 | many | TRBV12-3/TRBV12-4 | TGTGCCAGCAGTTTTAATAGCCAAACTAATGAAAAACTGTTTTTT | CASSFNSQTNEKLFF
TRBD2 | TRBJ2-3 | . | TRBV7-6 | TGTGCCAGCAGCCCACAATACGGACTAGCGGGAATGGATGAGCAGTATTTT | CASSPQYGLAGMDEQYF
. | TRBJ2-7 | . | TRBV29-1 | TGCAGCCGGGACACGACCTACGAGCAGTACTTC | CSRDTTYEQYF
. | TRBJ2-2 | . | TRBV2 | TGTGCTTCCCTGCTAGGGGTGAACACCGGGGAGCTGTTTTTT | CASLLGVNTGELFF
TRBD2 | TRBJ2-7 | . | TRBV7-2 | TGTGCCAGCAGCTTTGCGGGGGGAGGCTACGAGCAGTACTTC | CASSFAGGGYEQYF
. | TRBJ1-1 | . | TRBV19 | TGTGCCAGTAGTATAGGTGTTTGCACTGAAGCTTTCTTT | CASSIGVCTEAFF
. | TRBJ2-2 | many | TRBV7-9 | TGTGCCAGCAGCCTGACGGGGGCTTCCGGGGAGCTGTTTTTT | CASSLTGASGELFF
TRBD1 | TRBJ2-3 | . | TRBV2 | TGTGCCAGCCAGGGACAGGGGAGGCCCGAGCAGTGTTTT | CASQGQGRPEQCF
. | TRBJ1-2 | . | TRBV28 | TGTGCCAGCAGTTTCGCCAGAGATTATGGCTACACCTTC | CASSFARDYGYTF
. | TRBJ2-5 | many | TRBV20-1 | TGCAGTGCTAGTCTGGCGGGGCGAGAGACCCAGTACTTC | CSASLAGRETQYF
. | TRBJ2-1 | many | TRBV12-3/TRBV12-4 | TGTGCCAGCAGTTTATTGAGGTGGGAGCAGTTCTTC | CASSLLRWEQFF
. | TRBJ2-7 | many | TRBV4-1 | TGCGCCAGCAGCCAAGATCCCAGGGATTTTAAGCAGTACTTC | CASSQDPRDFKQYF
. | TRBJ1-1 | many | TRBV20-1 | TGCAGTGCGACACAGGGAGGCACTGAAGCTTTCTTT | CSATQGGTEAFF
. | TRBJ2-7 | . | TRBV5-4 | TGTGCCAGCATCTTGGAGGTCAACTCCTACGAGCAGTACTTC | CASILEVNSYEQYF
. | TRBJ1-3 | . | TRBV6-6 | TGTGCCAGCAGTTACCATCGCGGCAGCTCTGGAAACACCATATATTTT | CASSYHRGSSGNTIYF
. | TRBJ2-2 | . | TRBV6-6 | TGTGCCAGCAGTCCCCCGGGACCCGGGGAGCTGTTTTTT | CASSPPGPGELFF
. | TRBJ1-5 | many | TRBV6-1 | TGTGCCAGCAGACAGGGCTATCAGCCCCAGCATTTT | CASRQGYQPQHF
. | TRBJ2-3 | many | TRBV9 | TGTGCCAGCAGCGTAGGAGGGTCTAGCACAGATACGCAGTATTTT | CASSVGGSSTDTQYF
. | TRBJ2-5 | many | TRBV15 | TGTGCCACCAGCAGAGACAGGGTAGAGACCCAGTACTTC | CATSRDRVETQYF